The subject of this entry is one TCR beta chain. Libraries were prepared by immunoSEQ multiplex PCR; TCRdb keeps only in-frame clonotypes and omits some of them. The top ten clones hold approximately 15% of a sample with roughly 84,000 clones, 91% of them seen once. This specimen comes from a study of control samples from healthy donors and cancer patients. The CDR3 is made up of 11 amino acids. Trimming took off 3 bases at V and 8 bases at J, with 7 bases between the two ends. The germline V gene has CDR1 LGHDT and CDR2 YNNKEL (reference sequence). The sequenced sample consisted of blood. The sequence was collected from a man aged 45-60 years in good health. J is TRBJ1-1 and V is TRBV3-1 (or the pseudogene TRBV3-2); the D is unclear. In nucleotides, the CDR3 is TGTGCCAGCAGCCAGGGGTCAGAAGCTTTCTTT. It translates to CASSQGSEAFF.